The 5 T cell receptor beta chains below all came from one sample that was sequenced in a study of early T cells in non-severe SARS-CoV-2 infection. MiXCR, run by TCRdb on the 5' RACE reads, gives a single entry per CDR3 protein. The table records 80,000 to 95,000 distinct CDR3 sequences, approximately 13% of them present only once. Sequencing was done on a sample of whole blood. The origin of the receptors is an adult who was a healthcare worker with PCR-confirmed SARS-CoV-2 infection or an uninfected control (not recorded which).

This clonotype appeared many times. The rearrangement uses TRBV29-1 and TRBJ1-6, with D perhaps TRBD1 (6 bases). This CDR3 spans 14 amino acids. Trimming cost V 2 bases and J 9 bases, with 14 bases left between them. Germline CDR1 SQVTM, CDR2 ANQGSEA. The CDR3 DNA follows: TGCAGCGTTGAAAGTGGGGGGCGCGGTTCACCCCTCCACTTT. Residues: CSVESGGRGSPLHF.

The CDR3: CASSQDALGSRELFF. The CDR3 DNA is TGCGCCAGCAGCCAAGATGCGCTCGGATCTAGGGAGCTGTTTTTT. The V gene is TRBV4-3, the J gene TRBJ2-2; D gene uncertain. The CDR3 runs 15 residues. The V gene lost 0 bases and the J gene lost 9 bases, with 14 bases spanning the gap. CDR1 is LGHNA and CDR2 is YSLEER in the germline V gene.

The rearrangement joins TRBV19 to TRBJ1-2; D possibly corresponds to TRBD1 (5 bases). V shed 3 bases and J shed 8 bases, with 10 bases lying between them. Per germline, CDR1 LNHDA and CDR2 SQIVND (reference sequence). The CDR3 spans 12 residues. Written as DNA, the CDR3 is TGTGCCAGTAGTATCGCAGGGAAGGGCTACACCTTC. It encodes CASSIAGKGYTF.

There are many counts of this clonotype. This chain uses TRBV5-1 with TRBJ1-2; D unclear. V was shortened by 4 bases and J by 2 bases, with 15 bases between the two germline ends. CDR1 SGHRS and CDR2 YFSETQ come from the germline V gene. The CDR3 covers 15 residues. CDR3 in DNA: TGCGCCAGCAGCCCCAGCTGGGTGCCGAACTATGGCTACACCTTC. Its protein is CASSPSWVPNYGYTF.

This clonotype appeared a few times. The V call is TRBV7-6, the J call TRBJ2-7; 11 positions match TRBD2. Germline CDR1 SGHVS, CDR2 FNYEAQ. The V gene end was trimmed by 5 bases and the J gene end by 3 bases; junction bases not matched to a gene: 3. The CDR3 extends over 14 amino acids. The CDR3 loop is CASSLTSGNYEQYF. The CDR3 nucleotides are TGTGCCAGCAGCCTGACTAGCGGGAACTACGAGCAGTACTTC.